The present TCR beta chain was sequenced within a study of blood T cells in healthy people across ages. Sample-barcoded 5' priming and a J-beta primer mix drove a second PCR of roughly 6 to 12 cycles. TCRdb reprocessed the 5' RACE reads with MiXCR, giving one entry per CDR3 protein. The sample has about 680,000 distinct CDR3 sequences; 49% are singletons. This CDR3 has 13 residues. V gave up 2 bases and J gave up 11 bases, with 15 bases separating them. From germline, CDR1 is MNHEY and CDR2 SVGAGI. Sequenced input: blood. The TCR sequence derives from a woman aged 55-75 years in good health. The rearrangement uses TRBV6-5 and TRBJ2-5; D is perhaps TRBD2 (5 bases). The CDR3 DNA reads TGTGCCAGCAGTTACGGCGGGCGCAATGAGCAGTACTTC. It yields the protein CASSYGGRNEQYF.